Detailed here is one T cell receptor (beta chain). Its antigen is unknown. The germline V gene has CDR1 KGHSH and CDR2 LQKENI. Trimming removed 3 bases from V and 7 bases from J; junction bases left unmatched: 3. The length of the CDR3 is 15 residues. This sample is part of a study of cytomegalovirus exposure and HLA in healthy donors. General observations from the study: Listed as cytomegalovirus-associated were approximately 160 TCR beta chains. Only CMV serostatus was available as immune exposure information. Rare TCR sequences predominated, though certain public TCRs were found in many donors.

PCR employed 60 Vbeta and 13 Jbeta primers. Here immunoSEQ multiplex PCR was the method, and the copy in TCRdb shows in-frame clones only, minus some. The data hold roughly 120,000 clones, with about 76% observed a single time. The receptor's source is a young man in good health and CMV-seropositive. V gene TRBV18 combines with J gene TRBJ1-6, with 10 bases that match TRBD1. Source material: PBMCs. The CDR3 is CASSPRQGANSPLHF. The CDR3 DNA reads as TGTGCCAGCTCACCCCGACAGGGGGCCAATTCACCCCTCCACTTT.